Following are 29 T cell receptor beta chains from one sample sequenced in a study of TIL therapy for anti-PD-1-resistant metastatic lung cancer. The libraries were made with immunoSEQ v3. Method: immunoSEQ multiplex PCR; TCRdb's copy keeps in-frame clones and lacks some. The data show 54,000 or so clones, with around 67% seen just once and 1.5% to 2% held by the top ten. Time point of the sample: pre-treatment sample, taken before nivolumab and TIL therapy. The source material was blood, sampled at baseline. The origin of the receptors is a person between 25 and 79 years old with non-small cell lung cancer.

This clone was seen a few times. Sequence at one end of the junction differs from germline and may be a read error. DNA of the CDR3: TGTGCCTGGAGTGACAGGGGAGGGCAGCTCTCTTTC. Residues: CAWSDRGGQLSF. The rearrangement joins TRBV30 to TRBJ1-2; the match to TRBD1 covers 7 bases. This CDR3 has 12 amino acids. Germline lookup yields CDR1 GTSNPN and CDR2 SVGIG (reference sequence).

The sample holds a few counts of this clone. The V call is TRBV27, the J call TRBJ2-1, with 8 bases matching TRBD2. Germline lookup yields CDR1 MNHEY and CDR2 SMNVEV (reference sequence). V lost 8 bases, J lost 4 bases, and 10 bases stayed unmatched. This CDR3 has 15 residues. CDR3 sequence reads: CASYNGRALYNEQFF. The CDR3 DNA reads TGTGCCAGCTACAACGGGAGGGCCTTATACAATGAGCAGTTCTTC.

This rearrangement joins TRBV11-3 to TRBJ2-3; D assignment may be TRBD1 or TRBD2 (6 bases each). Germline CDR1 SGHNT, CDR2 YENEEA. This CDR3 contains 15 residues. V was pared by 5 bases and J by 7 bases, with 19 bases between. The CDR3, as DNA: TGTGCCAGCAGCCAAAGACTAGGGGGAGTCAATACGCAGTATTTT. Translating gives CASSQRLGGVNTQYF.

CDR3: CASSSAGGQETQYF. The CDR3 DNA reads as TGTGCCAGCAGTTCGGCAGGGGGTCAAGAGACCCAGTACTTC. The rearrangement joins TRBV6-5 to TRBJ2-5; 7 bases map to TRBD1. Trimming removed 4 bases from V and 2 bases from J; junction bases left unmatched: 4. The CDR3 sequence is 14 residues long. The germline V gene encodes CDR1 MNHEY and CDR2 SVGAGI.

V usage is TRBV9 and J usage is TRBJ1-3; perhaps TRBD1 as D (6 bases). The CDR3 is 16 residues long. Deletions cut 4 bases from V and 0 bases from J, with 14 bases between. Per germline, CDR1 SGDLS and CDR2 YYNGEE. The CDR3 reads CASSSGTSFSGNTIYF. Written as DNA, the CDR3 is TGTGCCAGCAGCAGCGGGACATCCTTCTCTGGAAACACCATATATTTT. Full variable domain (remainder filled in from reference TRBV9 and TRBJ1-3): DSGVTQTPKHLITATGQRVTLRCSPRSGDLSVYWYQQSLDQGLQFLIQYYNGEERAKGNILERFSAQQFPDLHSELNLSSLELGDSALYFCASSSGTSFSGNTIYFGEGSWLTVV.

This rearrangement joins TRBV7-9 to TRBJ2-1; TRBD1 matches at 9 bases. J gave up 9 bases and V 1 base, and 7 bases lay outside the gene matches. The CDR3 consists of 15 residues. Germline values: CDR1 SEHNR, CDR2 FQNEAQ (reference sequence). This chain's CDR3 is CASSLETGGLVEQFF. The CDR3 region has the DNA TGTGCCAGCAGCTTAGAGACAGGGGGACTGGTTGAGCAGTTCTTC.

The chain employs TRBV7-9 and TRBJ1-3; D gene ambiguous. The V gene's germline CDR1 is SEHNR and CDR2 FQNEAQ (reference sequence). The CDR3 totals 12 residues. Trimming left V 3 bases short and J 4 bases short, with 4 bases between. CDR3 DNA sequence: TGTGCCAGCAGCTTCGTGGGAAACACCATATATTTT. Its translation: CASSFVGNTIYF.

This clone appeared many times. The V gene is TRBV7-2, the J gene TRBJ1-3, with TRBD1 matching 11 bases. J lost 3 bases, V lost 1 base, and 5 bases had no gene match. The CDR3 covers 17 residues. Germline-derived CDR1 and CDR2 are SGHTA and FQGNSA. CDR3 sequence: CASSLGGQGVGGNTIYF. The DNA of the CDR3 is TGTGCCAGCAGCTTAGGGGGACAGGGGGTAGGTGGAAACACCATATATTTT.

This clone was observed a few times. This chain joins TRBV7-2 and TRBJ1-4; 7 nucleotides match TRBD1. J lost 6 bases, V lost 5 bases, and 3 bases had no gene match. This CDR3 comprises 13 residues. The germline V gene has CDR1 SGHTA and CDR2 FQGNSA. The CDR3 sequence is CASSHGQDEKLFF. CDR3 nucleotide sequence: TGTGCCAGCAGCCATGGACAGGATGAAAAACTGTTTTTT.

In DNA form, the CDR3 reads TGTGCCAGTAGGTCTTCAAGGGGCTTCTACGAGCAGTACTTC. Amino acids: CASRSSRGFYEQYF. The chain couples TRBV19 to TRBJ2-7, with D perhaps matching TRBD1 (5 bases). This CDR3 has 14 residues. V lost 6 bases, J lost 3 bases, and 15 bases lay in between. Germline CDR1 is LNHDA and CDR2 is SQIVND (reference sequence).

This clone was seen just once. CDR3 bases: TGTGCCAGCAGTCCCGAGACTAGCGGGGGGACCTACGAGCAGTACTTC. Encoded protein: CASSPETSGGTYEQYF. The chain joins TRBV27 to TRBJ2-7, with TRBD2 identical over 13 bases. CDR3 length equals 16 residues. The germline V gene has CDR1 MNHEY and CDR2 SMNVEV (reference sequence). Losses at the gene ends were 5 bases for V and 2 bases for J; bases not matched to a gene: 6.

This chain connects TRBV5-4 to TRBJ1-4; 9 positions agree with TRBD1. Germline V gene sequence: CDR1 SGHNT, CDR2 YYREEE (reference sequence). This CDR3 is built from 15 residues. The ends lost 0 bases at V and 8 bases at J; junction bases unmatched: 5. The CDR3 DNA reads TGTGCCAGCAGCTTGGGGACAGGGGAGGAGGAAAAACTGTTTTTT. It specifies CASSLGTGEEEKLFF.

The V and J genes are TRBV4-2 and TRBJ2-5; no clear D. V was cut by 1 base and J by 5 bases, with 11 bases left in between. CDR3 size: 14 residues. Germline V CDR1 and CDR2: LGHNA, YNFKEQ. The CDR3: CASSQGFGQETQYF. CDR3 sequence (DNA): TGTGCCAGCAGCCAAGGGTTTGGGCAGGAGACCCAGTACTTC.

The rearrangement joins TRBV7-2 to TRBJ2-1; D unclear. The ends were cut back, 1 base at V and 3 bases at J, with 7 bases in the middle. The germline gives CDR1 SGHTA, CDR2 FQGNSA. The CDR3 has 14 residues. The CDR3 sequence: CASSLGAFYNEQFF. CDR3 bases: TGTGCCAGCAGCTTAGGTGCCTTCTACAATGAGCAGTTCTTC.

The chain carries TRBV7-8 and TRBJ1-4; tentative D call: TRBD1 (5 bases). The V end was cut by 6 bases, the J end by 5 bases, with 19 bases between. This CDR3 region has 16 residues. Germline V gene sequence: CDR1 SGHVS, CDR2 FQNEAQ. This CDR3 is CASRIGLGGRNEKLFF. Here the CDR3 DNA reads TGTGCCAGCAGAATAGGCCTGGGGGGTAGGAATGAAAAACTGTTTTTT.

V and J are TRBV28 and TRBJ2-3; the D gene is possibly TRBD1 (6 bases). V dropped 4 bases and J dropped 6 bases, with 17 bases sitting between them. Germline V gene data show CDR1 as MDHEN and CDR2 as SYDVKM. This CDR3 is built from 15 residues. CDR3 region: CASSSLTTGLDTQYF. CDR3 sequence (DNA): TGTGCCAGCAGTTCCCTGACCACAGGGCTGGATACGCAGTATTTT.

V gene TRBV5-6 combines with J gene TRBJ2-3; D not resolved. V lost 4 bases, J lost 5 bases, and 5 bases lay in between. CDR1 and CDR2 from the germline V gene are SGHDT and YYEEEE. The CDR3 is 11 residues long. CDR3 nucleotides: TGTGCCAGCAGCCAGCAAGATACGCAGTATTTT. Protein product: CASSQQDTQYF.

This clone was seen once. The V and J genes are TRBV15 and TRBJ2-3; 11 nucleotides match TRBD2. Germline V CDR1 and CDR2: LNHNV, YYDKDF (reference sequence). Trimming cost V 0 bases and J 0 bases; bases outside gene matches: 14. This CDR3 has 21 amino acids. The CDR3, as DNA: TGTGCCACCAGCAGAGACAGCCGGACTAGCGGGTATGATGGGAGCACAGATACGCAGTATTTT. Residues: CATSRDSRTSGYDGSTDTQYF.

The chain couples TRBV28 to TRBJ1-4, with TRBD1 identical over 8 bases. The germline V gene has CDR1 MDHEN and CDR2 SYDVKM. The CDR3 consists of 15 residues. V lost 5 bases, J lost 7 bases, and 9 bases stayed unmatched. CDR3 nucleotides: TGTGCCAGCAGTCCACAGGACAGGGCAGGTGAAAAACTGTTTTTT. Translation: CASSPQDRAGEKLFF.

This clone was counted a few times. The rearrangement joins TRBV28 to TRBJ1-5, with D possibly matching TRBD1 (5 bases). V was trimmed by 6 bases and J by 7 bases, leaving 10 bases between them. CDR1 is MDHEN, CDR2 SYDVKM, per germline. The CDR3 consists of 12 residues. CDR3 region: CASSRVGQPQHF. The CDR3 DNA reads as TGTGCCAGCAGCAGGGTCGGGCAGCCCCAGCATTTT.

V and J are TRBV7-3 and TRBJ2-2, with 14 positions matching TRBD2. V shed 4 bases, J shed 6 bases, and the junction held 1 base outside the gene matches. Germline V gene sequence: CDR1 SGHTA, CDR2 FQGTGA. The CDR3 is 15 amino acids. The CDR3 loop reads CASSSGLAGAGELFF. The CDR3 region has the DNA TGTGCCAGCAGCTCGGGACTAGCGGGAGCCGGGGAGCTGTTTTTT.

DNA for the CDR3: TGTGCCACCAGCAGAGGGGGCGGGAGGGCCCTTGACAATGAGCAGTTCTTC. It is translated as CATSRGGGRALDNEQFF. This sequence joins TRBV15 and TRBJ2-1, with 9 bases that match TRBD2. Germline CDR1 and CDR2: LNHNV and YYDKDF (reference sequence). The J segment lost 5 bases and the V segment lost 1 base, leaving 9 bases of the junction unmatched. This CDR3 has 17 amino acids.

This chain links TRBV5-1 with TRBJ2-7; 10 bases agree with TRBD2. The CDR3 totals 15 residues. Germline V gene data show CDR1 as SGHRS and CDR2 as YFSETQ. V dropped 6 bases and J dropped 2; count of bases not matched to a gene: 8. CDR3: CASKTGLAGAYEQYF. CDR3 DNA sequence: TGCGCCAGCAAGACGGGTCTAGCGGGGGCCTACGAGCAGTACTTC.

V and J are TRBV30 and TRBJ1-2, with D hard to call. Trimming stripped 1 base from V and 8 bases from J, with 11 bases between. The V gene's germline CDR1 is GTSNPN and CDR2 SVGIG (reference sequence). The CDR3 consists of 12 residues. The CDR3 region has the DNA TGTGCCTGGAGTGAGGGCGTTGAGGGCTACACCTTC. It translates to CAWSEGVEGYTF.

J is TRBJ2-3 and V is TRBV11-1; D uncertain. In germline, CDR1 is SGHAT, CDR2 FQDESV (reference sequence). The CDR3 is made up of 14 amino acids. V lost 5 bases, J lost 4 bases, and 13 bases lay in between. The CDR3 sequence is CASSPPELSDTQYF. CDR3 bases: TGTGCCAGCAGCCCCCCCGAGCTTTCAGATACGCAGTATTTT.

The chain couples TRBV28 to TRBJ2-5; 7 positions match TRBD1. Per germline, CDR1 MDHEN and CDR2 SYDVKM. This CDR3 has 13 amino acids. V gave up 6 bases and J gave up 5 bases; unmatched junction bases: 6. Written as DNA, the CDR3 is TGTGCCAGCAGCCTTACAGGGGCCGAGACCCAGTACTTC. Translated, it gives CASSLTGAETQYF.

The chain employs TRBV4-1 and TRBJ1-2; possibly TRBD1 for D (6 bases). CDR3 length equals 15 residues. Trimming left V 3 bases short and J 8 bases short, with 19 bases between. Germline V gene sequence: CDR1 MGHRA, CDR2 YSYEKL. The CDR3 spells CASSQPYGGQEGYTF. The CDR3 nucleotides read TGCGCCAGCAGCCAGCCCTATGGGGGCCAGGAGGGCTACACCTTC.

The chain carries TRBV6-6 and TRBJ1-5; 7 positions match TRBD1. Germline V gene lookup returns CDR1 MNHNY and CDR2 SVGAGI (reference sequence). The CDR3 has 15 residues. V lost 5 bases, J lost 2 bases, and 6 bases stayed unmatched. CDR3 amino acids: CASSLPDRGNQPQHF. The CDR3, as DNA: TGTGCCAGCAGTCTGCCCGACAGGGGCAATCAGCCCCAGCATTTT.

The gene calls are TRBV7-2 and TRBJ2-3, with a weak D call TRBD2 (5 bases). The CDR3 consists of 13 residues. The germline CDR1 and CDR2 sequences are SGHTA and FQGNSA. The V end lost 3 bases, the J end lost 4 bases, and 8 bases lay between the germline ends. CDR3 protein: CASSFRGADTQYF. CDR3 nucleotides: TGTGCCAGCAGCTTTCGGGGAGCAGATACGCAGTATTTT.